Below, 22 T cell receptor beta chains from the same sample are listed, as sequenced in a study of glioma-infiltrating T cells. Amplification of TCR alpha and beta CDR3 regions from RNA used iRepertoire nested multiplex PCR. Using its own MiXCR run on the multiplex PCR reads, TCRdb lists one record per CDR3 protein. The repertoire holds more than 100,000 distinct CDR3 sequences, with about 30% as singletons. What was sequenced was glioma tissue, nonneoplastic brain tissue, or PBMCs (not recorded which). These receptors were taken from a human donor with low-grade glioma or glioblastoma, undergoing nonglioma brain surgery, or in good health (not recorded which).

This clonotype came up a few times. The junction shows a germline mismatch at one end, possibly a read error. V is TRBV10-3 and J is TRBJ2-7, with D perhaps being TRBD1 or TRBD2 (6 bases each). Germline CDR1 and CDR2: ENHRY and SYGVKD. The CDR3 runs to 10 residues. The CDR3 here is CAISKKQGGF. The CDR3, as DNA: TGTGCCATCAGTAAAAAACAGGGAGGCTTC.

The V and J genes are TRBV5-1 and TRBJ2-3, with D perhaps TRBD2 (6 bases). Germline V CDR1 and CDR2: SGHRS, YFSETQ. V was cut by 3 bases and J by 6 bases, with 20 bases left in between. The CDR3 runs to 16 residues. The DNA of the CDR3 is TGCGCCAGCAGCTCCCGGGACTCTTCCGCAACCGATACGCAGTATTTT. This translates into CASSSRDSSATDTQYF.

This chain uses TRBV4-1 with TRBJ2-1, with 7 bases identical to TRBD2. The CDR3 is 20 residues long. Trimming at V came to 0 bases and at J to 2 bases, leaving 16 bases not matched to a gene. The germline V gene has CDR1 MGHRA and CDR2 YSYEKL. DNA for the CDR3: TGCGCCAGCAGCCAAGATTTAACTAGCGTGGTAGTTGTCACCTACAATGAGCAGTTCTTC. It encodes CASSQDLTSVVVVTYNEQFF.

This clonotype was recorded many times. CDR3 in DNA: TGTGCCAGCAGTTCCCTCGGGGCCTCCTACGAGCAGTACTTC. Its translation: CASSSLGASYEQYF. This chain joins TRBV6-1 and TRBJ2-7; D might be TRBD1 or TRBD2, each matching 5 bases. V shed 5 bases and J shed 0 bases, with 11 bases lying between them. Germline CDR1 reads MNHNS; CDR2 reads SASEGT. The CDR3 is 14 residues long.

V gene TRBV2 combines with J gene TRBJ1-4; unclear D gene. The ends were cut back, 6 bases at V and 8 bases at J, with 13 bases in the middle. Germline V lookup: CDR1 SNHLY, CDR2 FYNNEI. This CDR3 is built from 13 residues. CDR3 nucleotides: TGTGCCAGCAGACCGGACGGGCGGGAAAAACTGTTTTTT. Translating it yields CASRPDGREKLFF.

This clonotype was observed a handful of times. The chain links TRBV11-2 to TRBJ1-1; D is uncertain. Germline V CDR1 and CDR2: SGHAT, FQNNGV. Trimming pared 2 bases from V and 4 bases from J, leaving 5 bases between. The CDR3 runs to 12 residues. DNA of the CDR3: TGTGCCAGCAGCTTACCGGGCACTGAAGCTTTCTTT. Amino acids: CASSLPGTEAFF.

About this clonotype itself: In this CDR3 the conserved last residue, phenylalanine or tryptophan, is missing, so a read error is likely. CDR3 protein: CASSLVRTGGNTEAFV. CDR3 in DNA: TGTGCCAGCAGCTTAGTTCGGACAGGGGGGAACACTGAAGCTTTCGTT. This chain links TRBV7-2 with TRBJ1-1; 10 bases map to TRBD1. The CDR3 runs 16 residues. Trimming removed 1 base from V and 1 base from J; junction bases left unmatched: 3. Germline V gives CDR1 SGHTA, CDR2 FQGNSA.

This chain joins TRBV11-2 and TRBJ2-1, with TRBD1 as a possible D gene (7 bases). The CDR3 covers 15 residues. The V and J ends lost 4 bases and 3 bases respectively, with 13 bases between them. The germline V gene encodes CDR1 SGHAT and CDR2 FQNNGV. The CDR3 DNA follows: TGTGCCAGCAGCTGGGGGGACAGAGACTACAATGAGCAGTTCTTC. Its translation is CASSWGDRDYNEQFF.

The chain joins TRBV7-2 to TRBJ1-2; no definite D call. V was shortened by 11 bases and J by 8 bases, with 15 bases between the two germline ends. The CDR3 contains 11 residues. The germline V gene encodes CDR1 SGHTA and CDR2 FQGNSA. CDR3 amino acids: CAGQKGSGYTF. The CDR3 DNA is TGTGCCGGCCAAAAGGGAAGCGGCTACACCTTC.

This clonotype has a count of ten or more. The CDR3 region is CASSQRSDTQYF. Here the CDR3 DNA reads TGCGCCAGCAGCCAGCGTTCGGATACGCAGTATTTT. The chain couples TRBV4-3 to TRBJ2-3; D gene unclear. Trimming took off 3 bases at V and 6 bases at J, with 7 bases between the two ends. Germline V CDR1 and CDR2: LGHNA, YSLEER. CDR3 size: 12 residues.

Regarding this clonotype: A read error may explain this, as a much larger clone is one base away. The CDR3 reads CASSDRADTQYF. CDR3 bases: TGTGCCAGCAGCGACAGGGCTGATACGCAGTATTTT. This chain joins TRBV28 and TRBJ2-3, with TRBD1 matching over 7 bases. V was pared by 6 bases and J by 6 bases, with 3 bases of the junction left unmatched. The CDR3 runs 12 residues. Looked up from germline, CDR1 is MDHEN and CDR2 is SYDVKM.

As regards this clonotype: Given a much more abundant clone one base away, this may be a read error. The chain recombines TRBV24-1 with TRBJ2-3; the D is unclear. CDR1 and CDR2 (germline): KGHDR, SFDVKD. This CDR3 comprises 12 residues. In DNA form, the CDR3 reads TGTGACACCAGTGAATCTGTCGATACGCAGTATTTT. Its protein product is CDTSESVDTQYF.

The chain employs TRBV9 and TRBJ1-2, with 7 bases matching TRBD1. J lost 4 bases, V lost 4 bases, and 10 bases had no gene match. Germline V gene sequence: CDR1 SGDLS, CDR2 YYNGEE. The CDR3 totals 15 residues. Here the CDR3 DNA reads TGTGCCAGCAGCACGGGGACAGACTTACCCTATGGCTACACCTTC. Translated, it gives CASSTGTDLPYGYTF.

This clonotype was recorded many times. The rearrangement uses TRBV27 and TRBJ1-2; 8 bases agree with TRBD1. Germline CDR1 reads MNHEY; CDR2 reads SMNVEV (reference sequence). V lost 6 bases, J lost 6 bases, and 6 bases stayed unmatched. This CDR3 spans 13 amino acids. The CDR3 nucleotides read TGTGCCAGCAGAGCGGGACAGGTGGATGGCTACACCTTC. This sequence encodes CASRAGQVDGYTF.

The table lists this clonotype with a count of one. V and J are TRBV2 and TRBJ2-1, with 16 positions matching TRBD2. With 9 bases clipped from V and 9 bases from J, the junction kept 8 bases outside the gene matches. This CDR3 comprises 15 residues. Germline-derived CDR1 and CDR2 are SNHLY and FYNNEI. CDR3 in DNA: TGTGCCAGAACCAGGGGACTAGCGGGGGGGGGTGAGCAGTTCTTC. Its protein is CARTRGLAGGGEQFF.

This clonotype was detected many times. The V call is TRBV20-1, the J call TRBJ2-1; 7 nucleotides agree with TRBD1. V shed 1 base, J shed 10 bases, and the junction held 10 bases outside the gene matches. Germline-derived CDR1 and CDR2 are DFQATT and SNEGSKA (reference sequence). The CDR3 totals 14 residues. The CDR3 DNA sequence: TGCAGTGCTAGAGGTTACCCCGGGACAGAGGAGCAGTTCTTC. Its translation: CSARGYPGTEEQFF.

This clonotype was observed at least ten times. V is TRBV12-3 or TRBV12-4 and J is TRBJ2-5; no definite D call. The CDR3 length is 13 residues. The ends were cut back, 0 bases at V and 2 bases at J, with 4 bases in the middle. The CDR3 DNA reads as TGTGCCAGCAGTTTAGCAATACAAGAGACCCAGTACTTC. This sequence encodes CASSLAIQETQYF.

This CDR3 reads CSASPTGETQYF. CDR3 bases: TGCAGTGCTAGCCCTACCGGGGAGACCCAGTACTTC. The chain uses TRBV20-1 and TRBJ2-5, with D unclear. V gave up 3 bases and J gave up 5 bases, with 10 bases separating them. CDR3 length: 12 residues. Per the germline V gene, CDR1 is DFQATT and CDR2 is SNEGSKA (reference sequence).

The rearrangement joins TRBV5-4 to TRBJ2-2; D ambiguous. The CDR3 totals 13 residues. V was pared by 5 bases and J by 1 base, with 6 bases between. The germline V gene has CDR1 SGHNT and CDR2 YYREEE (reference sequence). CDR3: CASSRLNTGELFF. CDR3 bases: TGTGCCAGCAGTCGATTGAACACCGGGGAGCTGTTTTTT. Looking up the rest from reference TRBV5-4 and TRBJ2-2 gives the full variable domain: ETGVTQSPTHLIKTRGQQVTLRCSSQSGHNTVSWYQQALGQGPQFIFQYYREEENGRGNFPPRFSGLQFPNYSSELNVNALELDDSALYLCASSRLNTGELFFGEGSRLTVL.

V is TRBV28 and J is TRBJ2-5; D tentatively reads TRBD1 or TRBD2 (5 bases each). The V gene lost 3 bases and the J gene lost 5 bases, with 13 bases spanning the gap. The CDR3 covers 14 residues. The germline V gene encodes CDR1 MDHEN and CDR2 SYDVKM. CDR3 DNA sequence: TGTGCCAGCAGTTTTGTGTCCAGGGAGGAGACCCAGTACTTC. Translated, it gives CASSFVSREETQYF.

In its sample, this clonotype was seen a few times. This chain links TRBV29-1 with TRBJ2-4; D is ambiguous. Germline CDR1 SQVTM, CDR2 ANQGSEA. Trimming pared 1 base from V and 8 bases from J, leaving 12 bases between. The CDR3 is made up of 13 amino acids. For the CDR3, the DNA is TGCAGCGTTGAAGGGGCCCAAGGGTACATTCAGTACTTC. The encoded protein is CSVEGAQGYIQYF.

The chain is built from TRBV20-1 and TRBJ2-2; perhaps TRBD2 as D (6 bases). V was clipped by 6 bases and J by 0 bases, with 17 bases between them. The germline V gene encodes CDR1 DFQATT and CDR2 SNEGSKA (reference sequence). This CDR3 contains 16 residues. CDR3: CSARLAVGPNTGELFF. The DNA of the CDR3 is TGCAGTGCCCGTTTAGCGGTGGGGCCGAACACCGGGGAGCTGTTTTTT.